This TCR beta chain was profiled in a study of blood T cell repertoires in COVID-19 (dated by TCRdb to 2018 to 2021). Some background on the complete study: Samples covering the acute and convalescent phases of COVID-19 were provided by collaborators in the United States, Italy and Spain. The prospective study material was composed of cDNA or gDNA derived from T cells, B-cell-depleted T cells, or PBMCs. Deeply sampled blood TCRbeta repertoires from subjects exposed to, actively infected with, or recovered from COVID-19 were included in the dataset. The repertoires were released in a freely available public database intended as a resource for research on the immune response to SARS-CoV-2. Samples were obtained from the ongoing ImmuneRACE study (first 160 participants) and from some 1,300 subjects provided by 6 global collaborators. A de-identified subject ID, COVID-19 status, age in years and sex were almost always included in the sample metadata. Where available, HLA class I and class II types were taken from metadata supplied by the sample provider and were not determined by assay-based typing. The study at large found these results: How much clinical and demographic metadata was included differed by source and by participant, and the metadata was provided uncurated.

Participants in the prospective study were aged about 18 to 95 years, lived in about two dozen United States geographic areas, and enrolled through a virtual design. To assign participants to cohorts, the prospective study relied on clinical history that participants themselves reported in a screening survey and a study questionnaire. For ImmuneRACE Cohort 3, a participant was defined as recovered based on two consecutive negative NP/OP PCR tests, clearance by a healthcare professional, or resolution of symptoms. In the prospective study, whole blood, serum and a nasopharyngeal or oropharyngeal swab were collected from each participant by mobile phlebotomists. Over an approximately two-month period, participants in the prospective study had the option of providing additional blood draws and questionnaires. Prospective study blood samples were shipped either frozen or at room temperature before DNA extraction.

In regard to this clone: Its antigen is currently not known. Base qualities are missing; no much larger clone stands one base away.

The immunoSEQ Assay, a bias-controlled multiplex PCR, was used to amplify TCRbeta CDR3 regions from genomic DNA. The source study handled its data this way. Nucleated cell counts per sample were estimated from amplification of reference gene primers within the assay. Sequence reads were collapsed and filtered to measure the absolute abundance of every unique TCRbeta CDR3 rearrangement. For each sample, productive Simpson clonality was calculated as the square root of Simpson's diversity index over productive rearrangements. In TCRdb, the immuneACCESS table is reduced to in-frame sequences with V and J assigned. These tables do not hold every clone; where another copy was compared, an unresolved V gene accounts for under half, and the others remain unexplained. Clonal size and the V and J genes are those of that table, whereas D and trimming came from the DNA. The sample table holds about 170,000 clones, of which over 65% were seen once. 3.5% to 5% of the sample lies in the top ten.

Trimming at the junction amounts to 6 bases on V and 0 bases on J, and the germline ends lie 8 bases apart. Counted from cysteine to phenylalanine, this CDR3 has 13 amino acids. Only the CDR3 region is kept as DNA, spanning 39 bases read in frame from base 1. From a lookup of the germline V gene, CDR1 and CDR2 are MNHEY and SVGAGI. The source material was PBMCs or T cells enriched from blood (not recorded which). The rearranged segments are TRBV6-5 and TRBJ1-1; the D region possibly corresponds to TRBD1 (6 bases align). The source is a woman aged 45-59 years who had recovered from COVID-19. The DNA reads as follows: TGTGCCAGCAGCGGACAGCTGAACACTGAAGCTTTCTTT. Its amino acids are CASSGQLNTEAFF.